In its sample, the clone carrying this T cell receptor beta chain was seen once. Antigen: not known. This specimen comes from a study of CD8 T cells in ankylosing spondylitis. Study-wide points: A TCR beta motif made of several highly homologous variants seemed typical of ankylosing spondylitis blood. In peripheral blood, disease-linked CD8+ clones occurred at relatively low frequencies.

Construction of TCR beta libraries was performed using quantitative 5'-RACE with molecular barcodes. TCRdb re-analysed the 5' RACE reads in MiXCR, keeping a single row per CDR3 protein. This table holds about 450,000 distinct CDR3 sequences, 25% to 30% found once. The TCR comes from a male donor with ankylosing spondylitis. The specimen was blood, either unsorted or a sorted T cell fraction (not recorded which).

DNA of the CDR3: TGTGCCATCAGTGAGTCGAGGCCGGGGTCCTACAATGAGCAGTTCTTC. As protein: CAISESRPGSYNEQFF. This chain connects TRBV10-3 to TRBJ2-1; D is perhaps TRBD2 (5 bases). This CDR3 is 16 amino acids long. V lost 0 bases, J lost 1 base, and 10 bases lay in between. Germline V gene data show CDR1 as ENHRY and CDR2 as SYGVKD.